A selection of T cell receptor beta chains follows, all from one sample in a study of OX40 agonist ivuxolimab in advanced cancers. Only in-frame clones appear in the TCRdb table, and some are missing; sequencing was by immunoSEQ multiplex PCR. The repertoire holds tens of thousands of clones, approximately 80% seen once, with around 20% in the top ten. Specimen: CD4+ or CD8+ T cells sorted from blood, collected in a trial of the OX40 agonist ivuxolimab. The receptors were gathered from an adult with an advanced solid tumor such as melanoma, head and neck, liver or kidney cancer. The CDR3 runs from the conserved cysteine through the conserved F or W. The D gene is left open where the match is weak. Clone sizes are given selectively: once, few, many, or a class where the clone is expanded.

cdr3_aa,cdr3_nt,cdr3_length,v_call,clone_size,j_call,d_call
CASSLDGQGAYEQYF,TGTGCCAGCAGCTTAGACGGACAGGGGGCTTACGAGCAGTACTTC,15,TRBV11-2,.,TRBJ2-7,TRBD1
CASSRTGGNGYTF,TGTGCCAGCAGCCGGACAGGGGGCAATGGCTACACCTTC,13,TRBV5-5,few,TRBJ1-2,TRBD1
CASRPPGLGFEQYF,TGTGCCAGCAGACCCCCGGGCCTTGGTTTCGAGCAGTACTTC,14,TRBV28,.,TRBJ2-7,.
CASSPGQGLRQPQHF,TGTGCCAGCAGTCCGGGACAGGGGCTCCGGCAGCCCCAGCATTTT,15,TRBV6-5,few,TRBJ1-5,TRBD1
CASGLIAGGVDTQYF,TGTGCCAGCGGGCTAATAGCGGGAGGGGTAGATACGCAGTATTTT,15,TRBV2,.,TRBJ2-3,TRBD2
CASSLVSQGSGNTIYF,TGTGCCAGCAGCTTAGTCTCCCAGGGATCCGGAAACACCATATATTTT,16,TRBV7-9,few,TRBJ1-3,.
CASSPSGAGLSYNEQFF,TGTGCCAGCTCACCAAGCGGAGCGGGCCTCTCCTACAATGAGCAGTTCTTC,17,TRBV18,once,TRBJ2-1,.
CAWSVPRSTDTQYF,TGTGCCTGGAGTGTACCACGTAGCACAGATACGCAGTATTTT,14,TRBV30,.,TRBJ2-3,.
CASSELDRNQPQHF,TGTGCCAGCAGTGAATTGGACAGAAATCAGCCCCAGCATTTT,14,TRBV2,.,TRBJ1-5,.
CSVSGRLAGGPWQETQYF,TGCAGCGTCTCGGGCCGGCTAGCGGGAGGGCCGTGGCAAGAGACCCAGTACTTC,18,TRBV29-1,.,TRBJ2-5,TRBD2
CASSGDPQETQYF,TGTGCCAGCTCGGGAGACCCACAAGAGACCCAGTACTTC,13,TRBV28,once,TRBJ2-5,.
CASSPHTGVTEAFF,TGTGCCAGTAGTCCCCACACAGGGGTAACTGAAGCTTTCTTT,14,TRBV19,.,TRBJ1-1,TRBD1
CASSERWGDGELFF,TGTGCCAGCAGTGAACGATGGGGCGACGGGGAGCTGTTTTTT,14,TRBV6-1,.,TRBJ2-2,.
CASSERGGNLQETQYF,TGTGCCAGCAGTGAAAGAGGGGGAAACCTTCAAGAGACCCAGTACTTC,16,TRBV25-1,.,TRBJ2-5,.
CASSQRVGQGAGGTEAFF,TGCGCCAGCAGTCAACGAGTCGGACAGGGGGCTGGAGGGACTGAAGCTTTCTTT,18,TRBV23-1,few,TRBJ1-1,TRBD1
CASSPQRESGNEQYF,TGTGCCAGCAGTCCCCAGAGGGAAAGTGGAAACGAGCAGTACTTC,15,TRBV28,.,TRBJ2-7,.
CASSLVGGNSYTGELFF,TGTGCCAGCAGCTTAGTCGGTGGTAACAGCTACACCGGGGAGCTGTTTTTT,17,TRBV11-2,.,TRBJ2-2,.
CASSLGTQPPGIYEQYF,TGTGCCAGCAGCCTAGGGACGCAGCCCCCGGGGATCTACGAGCAGTACTTC,17,TRBV5-5,.,TRBJ2-7,.
CASSDNLAVSTQYF,TGCGCCAGCAGTGACAATTTAGCGGTGTCGACCCAGTACTTC,14,TRBV10-1,.,TRBJ2-5,.
CASSNRDGFFF,TGTGCCAGCAGTAACCGGGACGGCTTCTTCTTT,11,TRBV6-5,.,TRBJ1-1,.
CASSQSQVTSGANVLTF,TGCGCCAGCAGCCAATCGCAGGTAACATCTGGGGCCAACGTCCTGACTTTC,17,TRBV4-1,.,TRBJ2-6,.
CASSLDRLSVGARTGELFF,TGCGCCAGCAGCTTGGATCGACTTTCTGTGGGAGCCCGCACCGGGGAGCTGTTTTTT,19,TRBV5-1,.,TRBJ2-2,.
CASSPAGDQPQHF,TGTGCCAGCTCACCCGCAGGAGATCAGCCCCAGCATTTT,13,TRBV18,.,TRBJ1-5,.
CAITKWTGESYEQYF,TGTGCCATCACTAAATGGACAGGGGAATCCTACGAGCAGTACTTC,15,TRBV6-5,.,TRBJ2-7,TRBD1
CASSETPTGQGSSPLHF,TGTGCCAGCAGCGAAACACCTACGGGACAGGGGTCTTCACCCCTCCACTTT,17,TRBV9,.,TRBJ1-6,TRBD1
CASSYGVGKQYF,TGTGCCAGCAGTTACGGGGTGGGAAAGCAGTACTTC,12,TRBV6-5,.,TRBJ2-7,.
CASSTSGRNEQYF,TGCGCCAGCAGTACTAGCGGGAGGAACGAGCAGTACTTC,13,TRBV5-1,once,TRBJ2-7,TRBD2
CASRTAGGASAFF,TGTGCCAGCAGGACAGCGGGGGGCGCATCAGCTTTCTTT,13,TRBV14,.,TRBJ1-1,.
CASSSGQGTGNQPQHF,TGTGCCAGCAGTTCTGGACAGGGAACCGGCAATCAGCCCCAGCATTTT,16,TRBV27,few,TRBJ1-5,TRBD1
CASSQLDLFRDRGWSEQYF,TGCGCCAGCAGCCAATTGGACCTCTTCCGGGACAGGGGTTGGAGCGAGCAGTACTTC,19,TRBV4-1,.,TRBJ2-7,TRBD1
CASSRTAGQMNTEAFF,TGTGCCAGCTCCCGAACCGCAGGACAGATGAACACTGAAGCTTTCTTT,16,TRBV18,.,TRBJ1-1,.
CASSLTTDLPNEQFF,TGCGCCAGCAGCTTGACGACCGATCTTCCCAATGAGCAGTTCTTC,15,TRBV5-1,.,TRBJ2-1,.
CSVRAGPETQYF,TGCAGCGTTCGAGCAGGGCCAGAGACCCAGTACTTC,12,TRBV29-1,.,TRBJ2-5,.
CASSTPGQGLNTEAFF,TGTGCCAGTAGTACCCCGGGACAGGGTTTGAACACTGAAGCTTTCTTT,16,TRBV19,.,TRBJ1-1,TRBD1
CASSQEGRRAGNEQFF,TGTGCCAGCAGCCAAGAGGGACGCCGGGCGGGGAATGAGCAGTTCTTC,16,TRBV14,few,TRBJ2-1,.
CASSGWTGDGNTIYF,TGTGCCAGCAGTGGGTGGACAGGGGATGGAAACACCATATATTTT,15,TRBV28,.,TRBJ1-3,TRBD1
CASSPGFRDGYTF,TGTGCCAGCAGCCCGGGTTTTCGGGATGGCTACACCTTC,13,TRBV2,.,TRBJ1-2,.
CASSENREAQYF,TGTGCCAGCAGTGAAAATCGGGAGGCGCAGTATTTT,12,TRBV6-1,.,TRBJ2-3,TRBD2
CASSSRTSGRAVSSYNEQFF,TGTGCCAGCAGCTCAAGGACTAGCGGCAGGGCCGTTAGCTCCTACAATGAGCAGTTCTTC,20,TRBV7-8,once,TRBJ2-1,TRBD2
CASNGGARADEQFF,TGTGCCAGCAATGGAGGCGCACGTGCCGATGAGCAGTTCTTC,14,TRBV28,.,TRBJ2-1,.